The 30 T cell receptor beta chains below were found in one sample sequenced in a study of human T cells and chemical hapten exposure. The authors extracted total RNA from unfractionated whole blood. One entry per CDR3 protein, called by TCRdb with MiXCR from the 5' RACE reads. The sample includes approximately 140,000 distinct CDR3 sequences, 4.1% seen only once; the top ten take over 1.1%. These receptors were obtained from a female donor in good health.

This clonotype came up many times. V is TRBV20-1 and J is TRBJ1-2; 7 bases fit TRBD1. The CDR3 loop spans 16 amino acids. Germline CDR1 and CDR2: DFQATT and SNEGSKA (reference sequence). The J segment lost 1 base and the V segment lost 0 bases, leaving 8 bases of the junction unmatched. The CDR3 region is CSARDPAGGSNYGYTF. DNA of the CDR3: TGCAGTGCTAGAGATCCGGCAGGGGGTAGTAACTATGGCTACACCTTC.

This clonotype was found many times. This chain uses TRBV7-8 with TRBJ1-1; D uncertain. V lost 1 base, J lost 6 bases, and 18 bases lay in between. Germline CDR1 SGHVS, CDR2 FQNEAQ. The CDR3 extends over 16 amino acids. CDR3 coding DNA: TGTGCCAGCAGCTTAGTGCGCTCCCATGTTGGCGCTGAAGCTTTCTTT. Amino acid sequence: CASSLVRSHVGAEAFF. Using reference TRBV7-8 and TRBJ1-1 for the parts outside the CDR3, the full variable domain is GAGVSQSPRYKVAKRGQDVALRCDPISGHVSLFWYQQALGQGPEFLTYFQNEAQLDKSGLPSDRFFAERPEGSVSTLKIQRTQQEDSAVYLCASSLVRSHVGAEAFFGQGTRLTVV.

This clonotype has only a few counts. V is TRBV10-3 and J is TRBJ2-3; maybe TRBD2 (5 bases). V was shortened by 2 bases and J by 3 bases, with 18 bases between the two germline ends. CDR1 is ENHRY, CDR2 SYGVKD, per germline. This CDR3 spans 17 amino acids. The CDR3 reads CAISEPQTRRRTDTQYF. Here the CDR3 DNA reads TGTGCCATCAGTGAGCCGCAAACGAGGAGGAGGACAGATACGCAGTATTTT.

In its sample, this clonotype was seen many times. This chain links TRBV19 with TRBJ2-1, with 8 positions matching TRBD2. CDR1 is LNHDA, CDR2 SQIVND, per germline (reference sequence). The CDR3 is made up of 15 amino acids. The J segment lost 9 bases and the V segment lost 5 bases, leaving 12 bases of the junction unmatched. The CDR3 DNA sequence: TGTGCCAGTAGTTGGAGATTAGCGGGGTTTGGTGAGCAGTTCTTC. Its translation: CASSWRLAGFGEQFF.

This clonotype has at least ten counts. V gene TRBV7-9 combines with J gene TRBJ2-7; no clear D. The germline CDR1 and CDR2 sequences are SEHNR and FQNEAQ (reference sequence). V was cut by 3 bases and J by 5 bases, with 8 bases left in between. The CDR3 runs 12 residues. For the CDR3, the DNA is TGTGCCAGCAGCTTGGTTCAGGACGAGCAGTACTTC. This sequence encodes CASSLVQDEQYF.

In this sample, this clonotype turned up many times. The chain joins TRBV7-3 to TRBJ2-5, with TRBD1 matching 11 bases. The length of the CDR3 is 15 residues. Trimming cost V 4 bases and J 7 bases; bases outside gene matches: 8. Germline V gene sequence: CDR1 SGHTA, CDR2 FQGTGA. CDR3 DNA sequence: TGTGCCAGCAGCTCCGGACAGGGGGCAATCGGGACCCAGTACTTC. Translated, it gives CASSSGQGAIGTQYF.

This clonotype was counted at least ten times. The rearrangement links TRBV6-5 to TRBJ2-7; D is possibly TRBD2 (5 bases). V was cut by 6 bases and J by 0 bases, with 12 bases left in between. The germline V gene encodes CDR1 MNHEY and CDR2 SVGAGI. The CDR3 length is 14 residues. The CDR3 reads CASSRSGSSYEQYF. In nucleotides, the CDR3 is TGTGCCAGCAGCCGAAGCGGAAGCTCCTACGAGCAGTACTTC.

In this sample, this clonotype turned up many times. The chain recombines TRBV24-1 with TRBJ1-5; no definite D call. Germline loops: CDR1 KGHDR, CDR2 SFDVKD. This CDR3 has 12 amino acids. V was shortened by 6 bases and J by 4 bases, with 6 bases between the two germline ends. The CDR3 is CATSWRNQPQHF. CDR3 coding DNA: TGTGCCACCAGTTGGAGGAATCAGCCCCAGCATTTT.

Comment on this clonotype: It may be a read error: a sequence one base away is much more abundant. This chain links TRBV20-1 with TRBJ2-1; TRBD1 matches 8 bases. CDR1 and CDR2 (germline): DFQATT, SNEGSKA (reference sequence). CDR3 length: 16 residues. J lost 8 bases, V lost 4 bases, and 16 bases had no gene match. CDR3 residues: CSAIQGGASLWDEQFF. For the CDR3, the DNA is TGCAGTGCTATACAGGGGGGCGCGTCCCTTTGGGATGAGCAGTTCTTC.

The chain couples TRBV6-6 to TRBJ2-3; D gene ambiguous. The CDR3 sequence is 17 residues long. The germline CDR1 and CDR2 sequences are MNHNY and SVGAGI (reference sequence). V was pared by 2 bases and J by 2 bases, with 17 bases between. The CDR3 sequence: CASSYANKRTYTDTQYF. The CDR3 region has the DNA TGTGCCAGCAGTTACGCAAATAAACGGACCTACACAGATACGCAGTATTTT.

This clonotype was recorded at least ten times. This sequence joins TRBV19 and TRBJ1-5; D is ambiguous. Between the trimmed V and J ends, which lost 3 bases and 2 bases, there was a span of 8 bases. Per germline, CDR1 LNHDA and CDR2 SQIVND (reference sequence). The CDR3 consists of 14 residues. The CDR3 DNA reads TGTGCCAGTAGTATTGGACCCGGCAATCAGCCCCAGCATTTT. Residues: CASSIGPGNQPQHF. Supplemented by reference TRBV19 and TRBJ1-5, the full variable domain reads DGGITQSPKYLFRKEGQNVTLSCEQNLNHDAMYWYRQDPGQGLRLIYYSQIVNDFQKGDIAEGYSVSREKKESFPLTVTSAQKNPTAFYLCASSIGPGNQPQHFGDGTRLSIL.

This clonotype was seen many times. This chain connects TRBV5-1 to TRBJ2-2; tentative D call: TRBD1 (6 bases). The CDR3 has 14 amino acids. Looked up from germline, CDR1 is SGHRS and CDR2 is YFSETQ. V was shortened by 4 bases and J by 3 bases, with 10 bases between the two germline ends. CDR3 loop: CASSVKGDTGELFF. The CDR3 nucleotides are TGCGCCAGCAGCGTCAAGGGGGACACCGGGGAGCTGTTTTTT. Drawing the rest from reference TRBV5-1 and TRBJ2-2, the complete variable domain is KAGVTQTPRYLIKTRGQQVTLSCSPISGHRSVSWYQQTPGQGLQFLFEYFSETQRNKGNFPGRFSGRQFSNSRSEMNVSTLELGDSALYLCASSVKGDTGELFFGEGSRLTVL.

This clonotype was counted at least ten times. J is TRBJ1-5 and V is TRBV27, with TRBD1 as a possible D gene (6 bases). The CDR3 contains 12 residues. Deletions cut 4 bases from V and 7 bases from J, with 8 bases between. Germline V lookup: CDR1 MNHEY, CDR2 SMNVEV (reference sequence). CDR3 region: CASSYGGQPQHF. The DNA of the CDR3 is TGTGCCAGCAGTTATGGGGGCCAGCCCCAGCATTTT.

There are a few counts of this clonotype. This may stem from a read error, because a much larger clone lies one nucleotide away. The CDR3 nucleotides read TGTGCCAGCAGCTGCTTCACAGCAGAAGCTTTCTTT. Translating it yields CASSCFTAEAFF. The chain uses TRBV7-9 and TRBJ1-1; D uncertain. Germline CDR1 reads SEHNR; CDR2 reads FQNEAQ (reference sequence). The V gene lost 4 bases and the J gene lost 8 bases, with 11 bases spanning the gap. This CDR3 contains 12 residues.

This clonotype was seen only a few times. This chain connects TRBV10-3 to TRBJ1-2; no reliable D call. The ends were cut back, 2 bases at V and 1 base at J, with 5 bases in the middle. The CDR3 sequence is 13 residues long. From germline, CDR1 is ENHRY and CDR2 SYGVKD. CDR3 DNA: TGTGCCATCAGTGAGACCGATAACTATGGCTACACCTTC. Its translation is CAISETDNYGYTF.

This clonotype occurred many times. This chain connects TRBV24-1 to TRBJ2-1; the D is unclear. Germline V CDR1 and CDR2: KGHDR, SFDVKD. V dropped 0 bases and J dropped 5 bases, with 10 bases sitting between them. The CDR3 spans 15 residues. The CDR3 loop reads CATSDLAYDNNEQFF. The CDR3 DNA reads TGTGCCACCAGTGATTTGGCGTACGACAACAATGAGCAGTTCTTC.

This clonotype appeared many times. V is TRBV30 and J is TRBJ2-7; 7 nucleotides agree with TRBD2. The CDR3 is 11 residues long. The V and J ends lost 3 bases and 4 bases, in that order; junction bases with no gene match: 0. The germline CDR1 and CDR2 sequences are GTSNPN and SVGIG (reference sequence). The CDR3 loop reads CAWSGRYEQYF. The DNA for the CDR3 is TGTGCCTGGAGCGGGAGGTACGAGCAGTACTTC.

The table lists this clonotype with a few counts. This sequence joins TRBV6-2 or TRBV6-3 and TRBJ2-1; 16 nucleotides line up with TRBD2. The germline gives CDR1 MNHEY, CDR2 SVGEGT. V shed 3 bases and J 12 bases; nucleotides not matched to a gene: 11. This CDR3 is 17 amino acids long. The CDR3 loop reads CASSYTSPGLAGGLQFF. CDR3 coding DNA: TGTGCCAGCAGTTATACTTCACCGGGACTAGCGGGGGGGCTGCAGTTCTTC.

This clonotype showed up just a few times. The genes are TRBV12-3 or TRBV12-4 and TRBJ2-2; D not resolved. The ends were cut back, 1 base at V and 7 bases at J, with 4 bases in the middle. The CDR3 is 12 amino acids. CDR3 DNA sequence: TGTGCCAGCAGTTTAGGGGGCGGGGAGCTGTTTTTT. Translation: CASSLGGGELFF.

This clonotype was recorded at least ten times. The gene calls are TRBV5-1 and TRBJ2-5, with 7 positions matching TRBD1. The V gene end was trimmed by 4 bases and the J gene end by 1 base; junction bases not matched to a gene: 4. Germline V CDR1 and CDR2: SGHRS, YFSETQ. The CDR3 length is 14 residues. CDR3 DNA sequence: TGCGCCAGCAGCCCGGGACAGCCCCAAGAGACCCAGTACTTC. Translating it yields CASSPGQPQETQYF.

There are many counts of this clonotype. This chain uses TRBV6-1 with TRBJ2-1, with D perhaps TRBD1 or TRBD2 (5 bases each). This CDR3 is built from 15 residues. V was pared by 2 bases and J by 1 base, with 9 bases between. Germline V lookup: CDR1 MNHNS, CDR2 SASEGT. The DNA for the CDR3 is TGTGCCAGCAGTGAAAGCTGGGGGTCCTACAATGAGCAGTTCTTC. Translating it yields CASSESWGSYNEQFF.

This clonotype showed up many times. This rearrangement joins TRBV12-3 or TRBV12-4 to TRBJ1-3; D is uncertain. V was clipped by 3 bases and J by 14 bases, with 23 bases between them. The CDR3 is 15 amino acids. CDR3 coding DNA: TGTGCCAGCAGTTTTTTTGGCTTGTTGCCCCGGAACCTATATTTT. Its protein is CASSFFGLLPRNLYF.

This clonotype showed up just a few times. This chain connects TRBV7-2 to TRBJ2-3, with 7 positions matching TRBD1. The CDR3 contains 15 residues. Germline CDR1 is SGHTA and CDR2 is FQGNSA. V lost 3 bases to trimming and J lost 1 base; unmatched junction nucleotides: 4. CDR3 in DNA: TGTGCCAGCAGCTTGAGGGGACAGCGCACAGATACGCAGTATTTT. Protein: CASSLRGQRTDTQYF.

This clonotype was observed at least ten times. The chain combines TRBV20-1 with TRBJ1-1; no firm D call. The CDR3 consists of 13 residues. Trimming stripped 3 bases from V and 2 bases from J, with 10 bases between. In germline, CDR1 is DFQATT, CDR2 SNEGSKA (reference sequence). The CDR3 protein is CSASPHLNTEAFF. CDR3 DNA sequence: TGCAGTGCTAGCCCTCACTTAAACACTGAAGCTTTCTTT.

This clonotype has a handful of counts. The chain combines TRBV2 with TRBJ1-1, with TRBD1 as a possible D gene (6 bases). Germline assignment: CDR1 SNHLY and CDR2 FYNNEI. Trimming shortened V by 3 bases and J by 4 bases, and 9 bases separated the two germline ends. The CDR3 loop spans 13 amino acids. The CDR3 loop reads CASSDRGGTEAFF. The CDR3 nucleotides are TGTGCCAGCAGTGACAGGGGCGGCACTGAAGCTTTCTTT.

The sample holds many counts of this clonotype. The chain recombines TRBV7-2 with TRBJ1-1; D not certain. This CDR3 is 13 amino acids long. The ends were cut back, 4 bases at V and 8 bases at J, with 14 bases in the middle. Germline V gives CDR1 SGHTA, CDR2 FQGNSA. The CDR3 loop is CASSSAYAQEAFF. Written as DNA, the CDR3 is TGTGCCAGCAGCTCCGCTTACGCACAGGAAGCTTTCTTT.

This clonotype was seen ten or more times. The chain carries TRBV29-1 and TRBJ2-1; maybe TRBD2 (5 bases). With 1 base removed from V and 2 bases from J, the gap between germline ends came to 9 bases. Germline CDR1 reads SQVTM; CDR2 reads ANQGSEA. The CDR3 consists of 14 residues. The CDR3 region has the DNA TGCAGCGTTGAAGTGACTAAAGCCTACAATGAGCAGTTCTTC. The encoded protein is CSVEVTKAYNEQFF.

In this sample, this clonotype turned up many times. This chain links TRBV29-1 with TRBJ2-5; D gene uncertain. There are 14 residues in the CDR3. CDR1 is SQVTM, CDR2 ANQGSEA, per germline. V lost 7 bases and J lost 0, with 15 bases in between. CDR3 amino acids: CSAKGTRYQETQYF. The CDR3 DNA is TGCAGCGCAAAGGGTACACGGTACCAAGAGACCCAGTACTTC.

V usage is TRBV29-1 and J usage is TRBJ2-5, with D unclear. The germline V gene encodes CDR1 SQVTM and CDR2 ANQGSEA. CDR3 size: 11 residues. V was clipped by 4 bases and J by 5 bases, with 8 bases between them. The CDR3 bases are TGCAGCGTTGTCTGCCGGGAGACCCAGTACTTC. Protein: CSVVCRETQYF.

This chain connects TRBV12-3 or TRBV12-4 to TRBJ2-2, with 9 nucleotides matching TRBD1. Trimming took 6 bases from V and 6 from J; bases not matched to a gene: 5. CDR3 length: 14 residues. CDR3 coding DNA: TGTGCCAGCAGGCCTACAGGGGGCGCCGGGGAGCTGTTTTTT. As protein: CASRPTGGAGELFF.